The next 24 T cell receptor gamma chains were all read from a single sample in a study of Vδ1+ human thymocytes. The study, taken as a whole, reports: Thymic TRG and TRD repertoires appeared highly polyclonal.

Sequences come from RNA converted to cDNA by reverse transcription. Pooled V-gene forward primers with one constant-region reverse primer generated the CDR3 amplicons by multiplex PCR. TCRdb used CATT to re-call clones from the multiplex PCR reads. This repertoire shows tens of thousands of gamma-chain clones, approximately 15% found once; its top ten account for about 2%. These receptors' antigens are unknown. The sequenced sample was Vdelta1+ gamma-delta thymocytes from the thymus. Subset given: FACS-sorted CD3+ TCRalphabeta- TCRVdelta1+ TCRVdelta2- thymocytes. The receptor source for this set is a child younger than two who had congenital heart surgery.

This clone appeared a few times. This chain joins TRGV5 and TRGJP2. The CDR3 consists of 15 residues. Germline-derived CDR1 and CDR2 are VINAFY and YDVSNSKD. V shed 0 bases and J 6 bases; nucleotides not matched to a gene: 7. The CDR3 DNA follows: TGTGCCACCTGGGACAGGCTAGCTGGTGATTGGATCAAGACGTTT. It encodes CATWDRLAGDWIKTF.

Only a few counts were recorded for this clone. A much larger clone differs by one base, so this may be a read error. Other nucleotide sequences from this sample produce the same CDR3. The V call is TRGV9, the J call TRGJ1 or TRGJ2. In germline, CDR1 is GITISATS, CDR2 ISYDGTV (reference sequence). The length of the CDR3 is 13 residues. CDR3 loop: CALWEVDYYKKLF. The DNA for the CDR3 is TGCGCCTTGTGGGAGGTGGATTATTATAAGAAACTCTTT.

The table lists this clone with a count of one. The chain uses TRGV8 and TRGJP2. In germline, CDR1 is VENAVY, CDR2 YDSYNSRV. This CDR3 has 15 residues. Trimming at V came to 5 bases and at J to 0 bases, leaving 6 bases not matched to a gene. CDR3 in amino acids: CATWAYYSSDWIKTF. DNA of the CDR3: TGTGCCACCTGGGCATATTATAGTAGTGATTGGATCAAGACGTTT.

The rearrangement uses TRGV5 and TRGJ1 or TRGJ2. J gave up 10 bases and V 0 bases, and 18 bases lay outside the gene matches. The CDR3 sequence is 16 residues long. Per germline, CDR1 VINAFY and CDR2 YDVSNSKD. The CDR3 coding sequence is TGTGCCACCTGGGACAGGAGGGTTTTCCCTTTCCCCAAGAAACTCTTT. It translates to CATWDRRVFPFPKKLF.

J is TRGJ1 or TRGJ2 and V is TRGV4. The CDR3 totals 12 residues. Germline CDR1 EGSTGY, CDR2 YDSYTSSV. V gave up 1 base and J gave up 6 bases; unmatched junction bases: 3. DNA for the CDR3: TGTGCCACCTGGGATGGCTCTTATAAGAAACTCTTT. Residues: CATWDGSYKKLF.

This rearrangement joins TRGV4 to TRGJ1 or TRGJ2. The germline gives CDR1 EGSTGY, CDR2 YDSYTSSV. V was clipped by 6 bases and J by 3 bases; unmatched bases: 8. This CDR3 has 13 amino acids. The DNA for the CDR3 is TGTGCCACCTGGCCCCTTCTTTATTATAAGAAACTCTTT. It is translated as CATWPLLYYKKLF.

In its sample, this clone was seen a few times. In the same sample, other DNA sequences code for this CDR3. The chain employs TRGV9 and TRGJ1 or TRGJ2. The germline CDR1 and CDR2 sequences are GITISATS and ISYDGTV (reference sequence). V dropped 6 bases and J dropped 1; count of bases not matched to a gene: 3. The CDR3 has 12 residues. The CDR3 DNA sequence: TGTGCCTTGTGGTCCAATTATTATAAGAAACTCTTT. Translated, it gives CALWSNYYKKLF.

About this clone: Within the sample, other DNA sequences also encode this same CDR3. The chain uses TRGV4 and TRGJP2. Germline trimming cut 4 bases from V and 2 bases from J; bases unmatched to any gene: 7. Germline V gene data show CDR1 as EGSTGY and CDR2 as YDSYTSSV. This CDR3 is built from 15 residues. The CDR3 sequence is CATWDGPSSDWIKTF. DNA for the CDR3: TGTGCCACCTGGGACGGGCCGAGTAGTGATTGGATCAAGACGTTT.

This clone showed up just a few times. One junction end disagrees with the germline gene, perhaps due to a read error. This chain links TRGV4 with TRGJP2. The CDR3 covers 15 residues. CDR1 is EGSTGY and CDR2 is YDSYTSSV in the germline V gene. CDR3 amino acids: CAAWDMKVSDWIKTF. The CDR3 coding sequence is TGTGCCGCCTGGGATATGAAAGTTAGTGATTGGATCAAGACGTTT.

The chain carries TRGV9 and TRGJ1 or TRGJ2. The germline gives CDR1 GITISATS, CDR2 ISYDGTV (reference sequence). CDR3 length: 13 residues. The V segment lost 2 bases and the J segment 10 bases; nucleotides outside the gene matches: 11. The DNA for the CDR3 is TGTGCCTTGTGGGAGGACCGCGCTCGAAAGAAACTCTTT. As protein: CALWEDRARKKLF.

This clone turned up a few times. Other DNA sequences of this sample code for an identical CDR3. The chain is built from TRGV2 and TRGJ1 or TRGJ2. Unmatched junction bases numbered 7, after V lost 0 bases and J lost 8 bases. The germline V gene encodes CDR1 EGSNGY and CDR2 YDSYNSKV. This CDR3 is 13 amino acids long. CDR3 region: CATWDGLRNKKLF. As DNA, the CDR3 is TGTGCCACCTGGGACGGGCTAAGGAATAAGAAACTCTTT.

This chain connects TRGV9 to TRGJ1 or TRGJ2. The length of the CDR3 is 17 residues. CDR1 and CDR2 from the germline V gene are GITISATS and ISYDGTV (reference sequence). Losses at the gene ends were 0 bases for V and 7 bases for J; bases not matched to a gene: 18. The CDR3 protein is CALWEVSRTCIYYKKLF. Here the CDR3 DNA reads TGTGCCTTGTGGGAGGTGTCCCGCACATGTATTTACTATAAGAAACTCTTT.

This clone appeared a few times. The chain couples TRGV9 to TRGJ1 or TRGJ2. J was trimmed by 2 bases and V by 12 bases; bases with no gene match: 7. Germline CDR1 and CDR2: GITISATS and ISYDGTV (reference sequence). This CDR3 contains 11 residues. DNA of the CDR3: TGTGCCCTCCCCCATTATTATAAGAAACTCTTT. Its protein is CALPHYYKKLF.

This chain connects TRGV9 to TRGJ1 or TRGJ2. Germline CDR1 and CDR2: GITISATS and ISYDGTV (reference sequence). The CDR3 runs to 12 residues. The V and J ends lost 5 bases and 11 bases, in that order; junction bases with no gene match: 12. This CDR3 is CALWGVALEKLF. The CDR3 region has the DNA TGTGCCTTGTGGGGGGTAGCGCTTGAGAAACTCTTT.

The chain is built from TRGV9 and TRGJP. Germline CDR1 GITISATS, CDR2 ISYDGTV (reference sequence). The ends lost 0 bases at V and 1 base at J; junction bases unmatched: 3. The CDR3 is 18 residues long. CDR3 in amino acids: CALWEVQGQELGKKIKVF. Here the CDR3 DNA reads TGTGCCTTGTGGGAGGTGCAGGGGCAAGAGTTGGGCAAAAAAATCAAGGTATTT.

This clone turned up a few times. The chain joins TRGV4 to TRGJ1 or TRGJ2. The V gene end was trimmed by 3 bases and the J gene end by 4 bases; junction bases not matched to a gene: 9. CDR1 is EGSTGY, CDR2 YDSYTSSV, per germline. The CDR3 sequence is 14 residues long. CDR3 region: CATWDFSRYYKKLF. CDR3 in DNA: TGTGCCACCTGGGATTTCTCTCGGTATTATAAGAAACTCTTT.

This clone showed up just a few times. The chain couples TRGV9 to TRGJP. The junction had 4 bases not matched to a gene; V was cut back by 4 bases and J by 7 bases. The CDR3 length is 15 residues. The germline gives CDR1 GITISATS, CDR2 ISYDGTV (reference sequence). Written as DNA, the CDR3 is TGTGCCTTGTGGGAATACGAGTTGGGCAAAAAAATCAAGGTATTT. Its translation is CALWEYELGKKIKVF.

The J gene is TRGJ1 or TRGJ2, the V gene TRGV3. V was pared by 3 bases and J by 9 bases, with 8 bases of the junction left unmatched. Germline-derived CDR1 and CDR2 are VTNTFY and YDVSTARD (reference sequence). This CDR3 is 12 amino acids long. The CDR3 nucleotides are TGTGCCACCTGGGACCGATATGGTAAGAAACTCTTT. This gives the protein CATWDRYGKKLF.

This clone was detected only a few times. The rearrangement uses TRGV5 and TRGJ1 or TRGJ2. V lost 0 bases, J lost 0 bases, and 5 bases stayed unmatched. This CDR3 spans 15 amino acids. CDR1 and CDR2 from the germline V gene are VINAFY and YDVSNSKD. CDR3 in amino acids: CATWDRLANYYKKLF. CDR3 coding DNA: TGTGCCACCTGGGACAGGCTAGCGAATTATTATAAGAAACTCTTT.

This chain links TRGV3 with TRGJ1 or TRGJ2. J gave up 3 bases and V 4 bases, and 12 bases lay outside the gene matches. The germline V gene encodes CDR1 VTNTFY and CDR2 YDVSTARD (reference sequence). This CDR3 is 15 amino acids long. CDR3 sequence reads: CATWESLPSYYKKLF. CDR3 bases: TGTGCCACCTGGGAAAGTCTGCCGAGTTATTATAAGAAACTCTTT.

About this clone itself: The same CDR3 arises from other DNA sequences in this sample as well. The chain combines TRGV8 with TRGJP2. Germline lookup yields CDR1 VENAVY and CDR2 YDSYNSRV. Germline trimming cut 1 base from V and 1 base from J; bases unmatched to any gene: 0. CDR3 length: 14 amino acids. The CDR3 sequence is CATWDSSSDWIKTF. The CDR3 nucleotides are TGTGCCACCTGGGATAGTAGTAGTGATTGGATCAAGACGTTT.

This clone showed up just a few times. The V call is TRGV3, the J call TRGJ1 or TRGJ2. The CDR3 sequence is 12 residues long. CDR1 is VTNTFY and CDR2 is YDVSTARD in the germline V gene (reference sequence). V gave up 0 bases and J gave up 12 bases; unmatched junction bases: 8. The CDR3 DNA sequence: TGTGCCACCTGGGACAGGGGTAAGAGGAAACTCTTT. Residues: CATWDRGKRKLF.

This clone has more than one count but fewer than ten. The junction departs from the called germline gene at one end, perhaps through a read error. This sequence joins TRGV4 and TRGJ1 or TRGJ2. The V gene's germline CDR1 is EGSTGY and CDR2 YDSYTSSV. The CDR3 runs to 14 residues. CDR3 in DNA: TGTGCCACCTGGAATGGGCATCGTTATTATAAGAAACTCTTT. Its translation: CATWNGHRYYKKLF.

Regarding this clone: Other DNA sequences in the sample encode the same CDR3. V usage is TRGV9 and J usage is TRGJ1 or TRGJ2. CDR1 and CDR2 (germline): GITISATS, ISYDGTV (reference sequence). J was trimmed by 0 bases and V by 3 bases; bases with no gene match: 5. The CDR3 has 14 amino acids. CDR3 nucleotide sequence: TGTGCCTTGTGGGAGTTAACGAATTATTATAAGAAACTCTTT. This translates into CALWELTNYYKKLF.